Presented here are 10 T cell receptor beta chains from one specimen sequenced in a study of CD8+ T cells in alopecia areata. In each case, RNA was isolated and then reverse transcribed into cDNA as the sequencing template. TCRdb's table, derived via immunoSEQ multiplex PCR, lists solely in-frame clones and lacks some. The sample holds roughly 150,000 clones, less than 65% seen once. Source: CD8+ T cells sorted from blood, taken at week 0. All receptors derive from a human donor with alopecia areata.

This clone was seen a handful of times. The J gene is TRBJ1-6, the V gene TRBV27; D unclear. Germline V gene sequence: CDR1 MNHEY, CDR2 SMNVEV (reference sequence). V was shortened by 7 bases and J by 3 bases, with 16 bases between the two germline ends. The CDR3 is 16 amino acids. The chain's CDR3 is CASTSGRQIYNSPLHF. CDR3 DNA: TGTGCCAGCACCTCCGGTCGGCAGATCTATAATTCACCCCTCCACTTT.

This clone has only one observation. The chain has TRBV5-1 and TRBJ2-7, with 12 nucleotides matching TRBD2. The CDR3 sequence is 13 residues long. Germline trimming cut 8 bases from V and 6 bases from J; bases unmatched to any gene: 6. Per germline, CDR1 SGHRS and CDR2 YFSETQ. The CDR3 loop reads CASQTSGGSEQYF. In DNA, the CDR3 is TGCGCCAGTCAGACTAGCGGGGGCTCCGAGCAGTACTTC.

The V and J genes are TRBV7-6 and TRBJ2-2, with D possibly being TRBD2 (5 bases). Trimming cost V 4 bases and J 6 bases, with 15 bases left between them. The CDR3 extends over 15 amino acids. Germline CDR1 and CDR2: SGHVS and FNYEAQ. For the CDR3, the DNA is TGTGCCAGCAGCTCGCGCCAGAGCGGCGCCGGGGAGCTGTTTTTT. Its protein product is CASSSRQSGAGELFF.

This clone showed up just a few times. The chain is built from TRBV9 and TRBJ1-2; D not certain. CDR1 is SGDLS and CDR2 is YYNGEE in the germline V gene. This CDR3 is 15 amino acids long. V shed 0 bases and J shed 4 bases, with 13 bases lying between them. This CDR3 reads CASSVDGEVSYGYTF. DNA for the CDR3: TGTGCCAGCAGCGTAGACGGAGAGGTCTCCTATGGCTACACCTTC.

This clone showed up just a few times. The J gene is TRBJ2-5, the V gene TRBV27, with D maybe TRBD2 (5 bases). The germline V gene has CDR1 MNHEY and CDR2 SMNVEV (reference sequence). The V end was cut by 5 bases, the J end by 7 bases, with 20 bases between. The CDR3 contains 15 residues. The CDR3 bases are TGTGCCAGCAGTCCTAGCCCCAACAGTCTGGGGACCCAGTACTTC. This sequence encodes CASSPSPNSLGTQYF.

The rearrangement joins TRBV4-3 to TRBJ1-1; D not resolved. Trimming took 0 bases from V and 3 from J, leaving 14 bases between them. Germline CDR1 reads LGHNA; CDR2 reads YSLEER. This CDR3 is built from 16 residues. CDR3 DNA sequence: TGCGCCAGCAGCCAAGACCTGACTTCTCAGGACACTGAAGCTTTCTTT. It codes for CASSQDLTSQDTEAFF.

The V call is TRBV5-1, the J call TRBJ2-1; 9 bases map to TRBD1. The ends lost 0 bases at V and 8 bases at J; junction bases unmatched: 3. The V gene's germline CDR1 is SGHRS and CDR2 YFSETQ. The CDR3 covers 14 residues. The CDR3 here is CASSLEGQGDEQFF. The CDR3 DNA reads TGCGCCAGCAGCTTGGAGGGACAGGGAGATGAGCAGTTCTTC.

This clone was observed a few times. The rearrangement links TRBV9 to TRBJ2-3, with 10 positions matching TRBD2. V lost 0 bases to trimming and J lost 2 bases; unmatched junction nucleotides: 3. Germline CDR1 reads SGDLS; CDR2 reads YYNGEE. This CDR3 comprises 16 residues. The CDR3 sequence: CASSVASGGLTDTQYF. The CDR3 bases are TGTGCCAGCAGCGTAGCTAGCGGGGGCCTCACAGATACGCAGTATTTT.

This chain uses TRBV4-3 with TRBJ2-5; no clear D. Trimming left V 4 bases short and J 1 base short, with 13 bases between. The CDR3 runs 15 residues. CDR1 is LGHNA, CDR2 YSLEER, per germline. For the CDR3, the DNA is TGCGCCAGCAGCCGAATTCTTGGACCCCAAGAGACCCAGTACTTC. Translation: CASSRILGPQETQYF.

The chain employs TRBV5-1 and TRBJ2-1, with TRBD2 matching 10 bases. CDR1 and CDR2 (germline): SGHRS, YFSETQ. This CDR3 region has 18 residues. Trimming cost V 0 bases and J 0 bases; bases outside gene matches: 6. The CDR3 loop reads CASSLVSSGGSSYNEQFF. The CDR3, as DNA: TGCGCCAGCAGCTTGGTTTCTAGCGGGGGAAGCTCCTACAATGAGCAGTTCTTC.